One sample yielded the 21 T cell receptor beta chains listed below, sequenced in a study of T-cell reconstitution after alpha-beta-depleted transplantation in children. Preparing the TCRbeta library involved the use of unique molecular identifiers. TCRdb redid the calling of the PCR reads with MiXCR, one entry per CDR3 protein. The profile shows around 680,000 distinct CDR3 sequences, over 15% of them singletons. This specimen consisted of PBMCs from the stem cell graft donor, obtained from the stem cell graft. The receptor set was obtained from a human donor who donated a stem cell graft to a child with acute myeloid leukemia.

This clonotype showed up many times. The CDR3 region is CASSFTGGGTEAFF. CDR3 coding DNA: TGTGCCAGCAGTTTCACAGGCGGAGGAACTGAAGCTTTCTTT. V is TRBV12-3 or TRBV12-4 and J is TRBJ1-1; TRBD1 is a possible D gene (5 bases). V shed 3 bases and J shed 5 bases, with 13 bases lying between them. The CDR3 extends over 14 amino acids.

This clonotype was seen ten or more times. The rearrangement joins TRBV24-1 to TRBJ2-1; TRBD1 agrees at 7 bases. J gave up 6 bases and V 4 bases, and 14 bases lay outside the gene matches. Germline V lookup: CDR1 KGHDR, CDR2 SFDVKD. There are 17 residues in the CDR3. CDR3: CATSDSIRDSRANEQFF. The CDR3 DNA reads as TGTGCCACCAGTGACTCCATCCGGGACAGCCGCGCCAATGAGCAGTTCTTC.

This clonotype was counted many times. The CDR3 region has the DNA TGCAGTGCGAGACAGGGGTGGGAGCAGTACGTC. Residues: CSARQGWEQYV. The V and J genes are TRBV20-1 and TRBJ2-7; 8 bases line up with TRBD1. The CDR3 consists of 11 residues. V shed 6 bases, J shed 7 bases, and the junction held 5 bases outside the gene matches. CDR1 and CDR2 (germline): DFQATT, SNEGSKA (reference sequence).

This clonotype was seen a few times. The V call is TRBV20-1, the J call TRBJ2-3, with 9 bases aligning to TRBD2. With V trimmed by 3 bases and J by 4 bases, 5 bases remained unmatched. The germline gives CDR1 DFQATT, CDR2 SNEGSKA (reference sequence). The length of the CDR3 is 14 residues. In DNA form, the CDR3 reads TGCAGTGCTAGGGCGGGGGGGCGGTCAGATACGCAGTATTTT. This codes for CSARAGGRSDTQYF.

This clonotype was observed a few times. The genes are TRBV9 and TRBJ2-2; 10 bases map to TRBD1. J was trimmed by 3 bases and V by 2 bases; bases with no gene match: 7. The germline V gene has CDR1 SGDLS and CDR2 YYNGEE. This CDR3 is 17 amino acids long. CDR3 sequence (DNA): TGTGCCAGCAGCGTTTCACCGGGACAGGGGTACACCGGGGAGCTGTTTTTT. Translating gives CASSVSPGQGYTGELFF.

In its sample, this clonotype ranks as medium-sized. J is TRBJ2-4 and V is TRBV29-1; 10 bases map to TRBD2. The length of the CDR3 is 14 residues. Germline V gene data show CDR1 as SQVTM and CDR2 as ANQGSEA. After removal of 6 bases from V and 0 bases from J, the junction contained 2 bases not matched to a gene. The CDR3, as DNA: TGCAGCGTACTAGCGGGGATAGCCAAAAACATTCAGTACTTC. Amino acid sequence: CSVLAGIAKNIQYF.

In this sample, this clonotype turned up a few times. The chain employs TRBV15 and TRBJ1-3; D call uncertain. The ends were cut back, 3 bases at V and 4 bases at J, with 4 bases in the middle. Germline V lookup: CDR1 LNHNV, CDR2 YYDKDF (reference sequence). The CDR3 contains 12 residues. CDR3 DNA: TGTGCCACCAGCAGTTCGGGAAACACCATATATTTT. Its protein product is CATSSSGNTIYF.

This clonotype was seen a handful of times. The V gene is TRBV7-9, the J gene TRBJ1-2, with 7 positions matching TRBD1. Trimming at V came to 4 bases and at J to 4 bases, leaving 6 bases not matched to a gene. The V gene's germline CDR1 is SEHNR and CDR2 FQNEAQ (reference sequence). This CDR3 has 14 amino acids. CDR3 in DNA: TGTGCCAGCAGCTCGAACAGGGGAACCTATGGCTACACCTTC. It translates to CASSSNRGTYGYTF.

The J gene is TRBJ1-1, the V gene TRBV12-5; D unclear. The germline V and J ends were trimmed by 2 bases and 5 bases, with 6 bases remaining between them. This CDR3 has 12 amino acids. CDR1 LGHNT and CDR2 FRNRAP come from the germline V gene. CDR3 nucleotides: TGTGCTAGTGGTTTGTCGGTGACTGAAGCTTTCTTT. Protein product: CASGLSVTEAFF.

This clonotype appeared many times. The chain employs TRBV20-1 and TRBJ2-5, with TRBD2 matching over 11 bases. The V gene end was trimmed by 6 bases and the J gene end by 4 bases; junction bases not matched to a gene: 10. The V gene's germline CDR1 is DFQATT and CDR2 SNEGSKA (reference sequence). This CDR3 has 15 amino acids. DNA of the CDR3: TGCAGTGCAACCACTAGCGGGGGCGGAGGAGAGACCCAGTACTTC. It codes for CSATTSGGGGETQYF.

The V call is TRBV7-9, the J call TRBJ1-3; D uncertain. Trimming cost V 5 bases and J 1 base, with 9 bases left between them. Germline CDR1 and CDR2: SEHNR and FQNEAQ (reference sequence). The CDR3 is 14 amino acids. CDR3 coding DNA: TGTGCCAGCAGCCGGTTCGGGTCTGGAAACACCATATATTTT. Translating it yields CASSRFGSGNTIYF. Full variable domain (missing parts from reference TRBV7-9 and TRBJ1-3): DTGVSQNPRHKITKRGQNVTFRCDPISEHNRLYWYRQTLGQGPEFLTYFQNEAQLEKSRLLSDRFSAERPKGSFSTLEIQRTEQGDSAMYLCASSRFGSGNTIYFGEGSWLTVV.

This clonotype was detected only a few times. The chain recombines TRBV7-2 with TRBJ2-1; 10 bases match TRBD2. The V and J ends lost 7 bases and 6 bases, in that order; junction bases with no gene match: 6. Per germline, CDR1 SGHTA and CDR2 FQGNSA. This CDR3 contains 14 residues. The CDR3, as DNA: TGTGCCAGCAATATAGCGGGGGGCCCCAATGAGCAGTTCTTC. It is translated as CASNIAGGPNEQFF.

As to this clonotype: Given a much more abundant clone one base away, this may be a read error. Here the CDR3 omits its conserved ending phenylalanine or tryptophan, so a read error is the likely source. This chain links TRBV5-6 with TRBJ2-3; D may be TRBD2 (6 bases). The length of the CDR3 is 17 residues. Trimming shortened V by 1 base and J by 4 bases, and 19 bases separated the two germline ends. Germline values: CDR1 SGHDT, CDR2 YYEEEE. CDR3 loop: CASSLFRRAGWADTQYY. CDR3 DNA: TGTGCCAGCAGCTTGTTTCGTCGGGCGGGGTGGGCAGATACGCAGTATTAT.

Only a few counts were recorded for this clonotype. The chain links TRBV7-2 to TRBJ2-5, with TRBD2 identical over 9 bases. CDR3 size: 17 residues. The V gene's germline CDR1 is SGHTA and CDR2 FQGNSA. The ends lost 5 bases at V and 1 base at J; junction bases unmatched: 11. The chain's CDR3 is CASSRVFLAGSQETQYF. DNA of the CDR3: TGTGCCAGCAGCCGGGTCTTCCTAGCGGGAAGCCAAGAGACCCAGTACTTC.

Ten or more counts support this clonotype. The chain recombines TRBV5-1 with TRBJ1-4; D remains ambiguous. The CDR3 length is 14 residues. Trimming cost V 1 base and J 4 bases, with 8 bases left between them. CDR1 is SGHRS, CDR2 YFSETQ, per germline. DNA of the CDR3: TGCGCCAGCAGCTTGTCGAGGAATAATGAAAAACTGTTTTTT. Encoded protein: CASSLSRNNEKLFF. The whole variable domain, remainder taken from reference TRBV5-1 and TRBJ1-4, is KAGVTQTPRYLIKTRGQQVTLSCSPISGHRSVSWYQQTPGQGLQFLFEYFSETQRNKGNFPGRFSGRQFSNSRSEMNVSTLELGDSALYLCASSLSRNNEKLFFGSGTQLSVL.

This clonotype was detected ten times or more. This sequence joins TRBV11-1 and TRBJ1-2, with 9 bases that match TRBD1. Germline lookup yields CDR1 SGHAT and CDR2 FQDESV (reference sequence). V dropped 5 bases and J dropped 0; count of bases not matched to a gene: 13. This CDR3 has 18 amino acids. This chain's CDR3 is CASSRTGEKAQANYGYTF. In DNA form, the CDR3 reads TGTGCCAGCAGCCGGACAGGGGAAAAGGCGCAAGCTAACTATGGCTACACCTTC. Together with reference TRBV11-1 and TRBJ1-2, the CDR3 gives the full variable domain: EAEVAQSPRYKITEKSQAVAFWCDPISGHATLYWYRQILGQGPELLVQFQDESVVDDSQLPKDRFSAERLKGVDSTLKIQPAELGDSAMYLCASSRTGEKAQANYGYTFGSGTRLTVV.

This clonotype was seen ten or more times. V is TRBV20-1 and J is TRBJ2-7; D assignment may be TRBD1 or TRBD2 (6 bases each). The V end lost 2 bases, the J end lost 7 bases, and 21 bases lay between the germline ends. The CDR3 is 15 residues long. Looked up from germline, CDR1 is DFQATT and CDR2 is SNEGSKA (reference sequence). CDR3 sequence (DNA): TGCAGTGCTAGATGGGACGTGGGGGGCGCGGGTGAGCAGTACTTC. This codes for CSARWDVGGAGEQYF.

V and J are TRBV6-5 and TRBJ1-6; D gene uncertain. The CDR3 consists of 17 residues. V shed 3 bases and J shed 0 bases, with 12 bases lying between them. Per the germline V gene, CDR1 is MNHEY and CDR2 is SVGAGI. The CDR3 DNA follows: TGTGCCAGCAGTTATTCCCCCCGGGGCTCCTATAATTCACCCCTCCACTTT. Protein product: CASSYSPRGSYNSPLHF.

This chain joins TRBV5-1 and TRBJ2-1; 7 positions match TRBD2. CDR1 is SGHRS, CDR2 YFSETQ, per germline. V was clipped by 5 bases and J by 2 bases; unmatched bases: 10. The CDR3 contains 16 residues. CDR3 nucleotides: TGCGCCAGCAGTTTCGAAGCTAGCGGAGCCTACAATGAGCAGTTCTTC. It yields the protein CASSFEASGAYNEQFF. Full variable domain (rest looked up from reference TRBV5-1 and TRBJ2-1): KAGVTQTPRYLIKTRGQQVTLSCSPISGHRSVSWYQQTPGQGLQFLFEYFSETQRNKGNFPGRFSGRQFSNSRSEMNVSTLELGDSALYLCASSFEASGAYNEQFFGPGTRLTVL.

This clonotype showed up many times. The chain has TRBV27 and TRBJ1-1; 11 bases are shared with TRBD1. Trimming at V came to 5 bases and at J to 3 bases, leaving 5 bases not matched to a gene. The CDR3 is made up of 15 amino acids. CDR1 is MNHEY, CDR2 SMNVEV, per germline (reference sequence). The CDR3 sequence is CASSPWTGGDTEAFF. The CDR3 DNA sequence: TGTGCCAGCAGTCCCTGGACAGGGGGCGACACTGAAGCTTTCTTT.

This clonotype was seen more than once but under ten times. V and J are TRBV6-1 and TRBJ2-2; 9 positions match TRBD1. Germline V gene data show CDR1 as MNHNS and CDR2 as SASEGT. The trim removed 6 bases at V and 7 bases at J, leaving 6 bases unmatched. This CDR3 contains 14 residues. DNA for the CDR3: TGTGCCAGCAGCCCGGGACAGGGAGGCGGGGAGCTGTTTTTT. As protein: CASSPGQGGGELFF.